This T cell receptor (beta chain) originates from a study of cytomegalovirus exposure and HLA in healthy donors. Per the germline V gene, CDR1 is LNHDA and CDR2 is SQIVND (reference sequence). This CDR3 has 14 amino acids. V gave up 10 bases and J gave up 7 bases, with 22 bases separating them. Researchers ran the PCR with 60 Vbeta and 13 Jbeta primers. Method: immunoSEQ multiplex PCR; TCRdb's copy keeps in-frame clones and lacks some. The sample table includes around 150,000 clones. J is TRBJ1-2 and V is TRBV19, with a weak D call TRBD1 (6 bases). The sample was PBMCs. The clonotype originates from a woman aged 55 to 70 in good health and CMV-seronegative. CDR3 nucleotides: TGTGCCATTTCGCCTGGGCAGGGGATACTTGGCTACACCTTC. It yields the protein CAISPGQGILGYTF.